One TCR beta chain is described in this entry. Its antigen is currently unknown. Profiled with immunoSEQ multiplex PCR; TCRdb holds only in-frame clones, not every one. Among over 60,000 clones listed, approximately 96% were seen once. These data are taken from a study of cytomegalovirus exposure and HLA in healthy donors. Looking at the study overall: Later, an analysis reported that the 130 or so validation repertoires had used the same platform as the roughly 720 first-cohort repertoires.

Study-wide results and caveats: It was confirmed in vitro that a few of the CMV-associated chains were specific for CMV antigens. Subsequent analysis found a tendency for first-cohort TCR clusters to co-occur within the 90 to 150 validation repertoires.

V shed 6 bases and J shed 7 bases, with 9 bases lying between them. The CDR3 contains 12 residues. From germline, CDR1 is LNHDA and CDR2 SQIVND (reference sequence). Specimen: PBMCs. The chain has TRBV19 and TRBJ2-2, with D hard to call. This clonotype originated in a man aged 18 to 29 in good health and CMV-seronegative. CDR3 nucleotide sequence: TGTGCCAGTAGCACCCTACTCGGGGAGCTGTTTTTT. Protein sequence: CASSTLLGELFF.